The text below deals with one T cell receptor (beta chain). This entry comes from a study of technical replicates of blood from a handful of donors. Per germline, CDR1 MNHNS and CDR2 SASEGT. There are 14 residues in the CDR3. V was pared by 1 base and J by 7 bases, with 11 bases between. Here immunoSEQ multiplex PCR was the method, and the copy in TCRdb shows in-frame clones only, minus some. The sample includes 14,000 or so clones, about four fifths of them seen just once. The TCR comes from a human donor in good health. V gene TRBV6-1 combines with J gene TRBJ2-4; D perhaps matches TRBD2 (5 bases). The sample consisted of PBMCs. CDR3: CASSEGGVGNIQYF. The CDR3, as DNA: TGTGCCAGCAGTGAAGGGGGAGTGGGGAACATTCAGTACTTC.